One and the same sample provided the 8 T cell receptor beta chains below, sequenced in a study of CXCR3-negative and CXCR3-positive naive CD8 T cells (dated by TCRdb to between 2019 and 2020). The sequencer listed for this sample is NextSeq 550. The Human TCR Profiling Kit (MiLaboratory) was used to make UMI-labeled 5' RACE TRB cDNA libraries. The reads went through TCRdb reprocessing, and each CDR3 protein sequence gets one entry with no DNA. This sample's table lists over 70,000 distinct CDR3 sequences. The ten largest make up 1.5% to 2% of the sample. Sequencing input: naive CXCR3- CD8+ T cells from blood. The cell subset or site label, read with the paper, signifies: CD45RO-CCR7+CD27+CD95- naive CD8+ T cells lacking CXCR3 (TNR3-). These receptors were collected from a human donor in good health. Some clones in this sample may be carry-over from other donors' samples.

The chain couples TRBV29-1 to TRBJ2-5; absent DNA, TCRdb's TRBD1 call cannot be checked. The CDR3 runs 16 residues. The germline CDR1 and CDR2 sequences are SQVTM and ANQGSEA. The CDR3 loop is CSVESWTGPFQETQYF. Full variable domain (remainder filled in from reference TRBV29-1 and TRBJ2-5): SAVISQKPSRDICQRGTSLTIQCQVDSQVTMMFWYRQQPGQSLTLIATANQGSEATYESGFVIDKFPISRPNLTFSTLTVSNMSPEDSSIYLCSVESWTGPFQETQYFGPGTRLLVL.

The gene calls are TRBV4-2 and TRBJ2-7; TCRdb gives TRBD1 as the D gene, but with no DNA this cannot be confirmed. This CDR3 contains 18 residues. Germline V gives CDR1 LGHNA, CDR2 YNFKEQ. The CDR3 region is CASSQETLPDRASYEQYF.

V and J are TRBV6-2 or TRBV6-3 and TRBJ2-3; TCRdb indicates TRBD1, and absent DNA this call remains unverified. The germline V gene encodes CDR1 MNHEY and CDR2 SVGEGT. The CDR3 contains 17 residues. This CDR3 is CASSLLIDSRGGSTQYF.

This rearrangement joins TRBV9 to TRBJ2-1; TCRdb reports TRBD2, a call that lacks DNA to check it against. This CDR3 spans 13 amino acids. Germline V CDR1 and CDR2: SGDLS, YYNGEE. CDR3 sequence: CASSVGVGSEQFF.

This CDR3 is CSVWYRGGYEQYF. The chain recombines TRBV29-1 with TRBJ2-7; TCRdb designates TRBD1, a call that cannot be tested without DNA. CDR3 length equals 13 residues. CDR1 and CDR2 (germline): SQVTM, ANQGSEA.

V and J are TRBV4-3 and TRBJ2-7; TCRdb proposes TRBD1, but this gene call is untestable without DNA. The V gene's germline CDR1 is LGHNA and CDR2 YSLEER. This CDR3 is built from 17 residues. CDR3 region: CASSQTPGGELGYEQYF.

The V gene is TRBV5-1, the J gene TRBJ2-5. The germline V gene has CDR1 SGHRS and CDR2 YFSETQ. This CDR3 spans 16 amino acids. CDR3 residues: CASSLVGLDSQETQYF.

The rearrangement uses TRBV27 and TRBJ1-5; TCRdb proposes TRBD1, but this gene call is untestable without DNA. Germline-derived CDR1 and CDR2 are MNHEY and SMNVEV (reference sequence). The CDR3 consists of 15 residues. The CDR3 protein is CASSALWGNNQPQHF.